The 27 T cell receptor beta chains below all came from one sample that was sequenced in a study of tumor-infiltrating lymphocytes in primary liver carcinoma. Investigators took RNA and DNA out together from 20-30 mg of unsorted bulk tissue. cDNA specific to TCR beta was made from 500 ng of total RNA, with a constant-region primer employed for priming. What produced the TCR beta libraries was three nested multiplex PCR rounds using slightly modified ARM-PCR. Each of the first two PCR rounds ran roughly 9 cycles with TRBV1-TRBV30 forward and C-beta reverse primers. One entry per CDR3 protein, called by TCRdb with MiXCR from the multiplex PCR reads. The data show fewer than 70,000 distinct CDR3 sequences, with approximately 70% seen just once and around 50% held by the top ten. What was sequenced was liver tumor tissue from sampling region 2. Noted subset: tumor region T2, inferior pole. The source is a man aged 35-49 years with primary liver carcinoma and hepatitis B virus infection.

V and J are TRBV29-1 and TRBJ2-1; D possibly corresponds to TRBD2 (5 bases). This CDR3 spans 12 amino acids. Germline CDR1 is SQVTM and CDR2 is ANQGSEA. Trimming took 5 bases from V and 6 from J, leaving 11 bases between them. The CDR3 DNA is TGCAGCGTTAGTCGGGGAAGCAATGAGCAGTTCTTC. Protein product: CSVSRGSNEQFF.

Comments on this clonotype: The conserved closing phenylalanine or tryptophan is absent in this CDR3, likely reflecting a read error. The limits of the CDR3 on the DNA are not certain, so only TCRdb's listed CDR3 is given. V usage is TRBV29-1 and J usage is TRBJ2-3; the table calls TRBD2, which could not be checked here. From germline, CDR1 is SQVTM and CDR2 ANQGSEA. The CDR3 has 12 residues if both end residues are counted. The chain's CDR3 is CSVGQGGDTQSI.

This clonotype was seen at least ten times. This chain links TRBV12-3 or TRBV12-4 with TRBJ2-1; D is ambiguous. V was trimmed by 3 bases and J by 8 bases, leaving 11 bases between them. CDR3 size: 13 residues. CDR3 DNA: TGTGCCAGCAGTTTGGTTGCAACCCATGAGCAGTTCTTC. As protein: CASSLVATHEQFF.

This sequence joins TRBV6-2 or TRBV6-3 and TRBJ2-7, with 13 bases aligning to TRBD2. V shed 2 bases, J shed 3 bases, and the junction held 7 bases outside the gene matches. The CDR3 extends over 17 amino acids. The germline CDR1 and CDR2 sequences are MNHEY and SVGEGT. The chain's CDR3 is CASSYDGGTSGIYEQYF. The CDR3 bases are TGTGCCAGCAGTTACGATGGGGGGACTAGCGGGATCTACGAGCAGTACTTC.

Notes on this clonotype: A much larger clone lies a single base off, so this may be a read error. This chain's CDR3 is CASSPQENNNQPQHF. The CDR3 nucleotides are TGCGCCAGCAGCCCCCAGGAGAATAACAATCAGCCCCAGCATTTT. This chain links TRBV4-1 with TRBJ1-5; no clear D gene. This CDR3 is 15 amino acids long. Germline loops: CDR1 MGHRA, CDR2 YSYEKL. V dropped 4 bases and J dropped 3 bases, with 13 bases sitting between them.

Note on this clonotype: At one end, the junction sequence differs from germline, possibly due to a read error. This chain links TRBV7-9 with TRBJ1-5; no clear D. The CDR3 consists of 12 residues. Germline V gene data show CDR1 as SEHNR and CDR2 as FQNEAQ (reference sequence). CDR3 DNA sequence: TGTGCCAGCAGCGCACATTTTGGGCCCCACCATTTT. Amino acid sequence: CASSAHFGPHHF.

Only one count was recorded for this clonotype. This may arise from a read error, as a much more abundant clone is one base away. This CDR3 is missing its conserved last phenylalanine or tryptophan, likely due to a read error. V usage is TRBV5-1 and J usage is TRBJ1-2; a possible D gene is TRBD1 (5 bases). The germline V gene encodes CDR1 SGHRS and CDR2 YFSETQ. The V end was cut by 0 bases, the J end by 7 bases, with 13 bases between. The CDR3 is 14 amino acids. The CDR3 protein is CASSLAPSGSGYTS. CDR3 bases: TGCGCCAGCAGCTTGGCTCCCTCAGGGTCTGGCTACACCTCC.

Concerning this clonotype: The junction does not match germline at one end; this may be a read error. This sequence joins TRBV10-3 and TRBJ1-5; D is uncertain. The CDR3 has 14 amino acids. CDR1 is ENHRY, CDR2 SYGVKD, per germline. CDR3 in amino acids: CTIREYEGDRPQHF. CDR3 sequence (DNA): TGTACCATCCGTGAGTATGAGGGCGATCGGCCCCAGCATTTT.

This clonotype was found once. Since the CDR3 does not end with the conserved phenylalanine or tryptophan, this likely comes from a read error. Because the CDR3's place on the DNA is in doubt, the DNA is left out and the CDR3 is given as listed by TCRdb. This chain's CDR3 is CAIRERDDTWELSS. The V and J genes are TRBV10-3 and TRBJ2-2; the tabulated D call, TRBD1, remains unverified against the DNA. Both ends counted, the CDR3 spans 14 residues. The germline CDR1 and CDR2 sequences are ENHRY and SYGVKD.

This clonotype has just one count. One junction end does not reproduce the germline sequence, and a read error may be involved. V gene TRBV5-1 combines with J gene TRBJ2-1, with D perhaps TRBD2 (5 bases). The CDR3 sequence is 17 residues long. The germline V gene encodes CDR1 SGHRS and CDR2 YFSETQ. CDR3 in DNA: TGCGTCAGCAGCCACGGAGGAAGTGGGATTCGTGTTAATGAGCAGTTCTTC. This sequence encodes CVSSHGGSGIRVNEQFF.

In regard to this clonotype: One end of the junction does not line up with germline, which may come from a read error. The V and J genes are TRBV4-1 and TRBJ2-1; the D is unclear. The CDR3 sequence is 15 residues long. Germline V gives CDR1 MGHRA, CDR2 YSYEKL. CDR3 in DNA: TGTGCCAGCAGCCCGCTCGATAACAATAACAATGAGCAGTTCTTC. Its translation is CASSPLDNNNNEQFF.

The J gene is TRBJ2-3, the V gene TRBV11-2; 7 bases agree with TRBD2. The trim removed 7 bases at V and 0 bases at J, leaving 7 bases unmatched. CDR1 is SGHAT and CDR2 is FQNNGV in the germline V gene. This CDR3 contains 15 residues. CDR3 DNA sequence: TGTGCCAGCACCATGATTAGCGGGAGCACAGATACGCAGTATTTT. Translated, it gives CASTMISGSTDTQYF.

Regarding this clonotype: This may come from a read error, since a much larger clone is one base off. V and J are TRBV29-1 and TRBJ1-1, with D perhaps TRBD1 (5 bases). The CDR3 consists of 15 residues. Germline-derived CDR1 and CDR2 are SQVTM and ANQGSEA. CDR3 nucleotide sequence: TGCAACGTTCTTCCGGGGTGGGGGATGAACACTGAAGCTTTCTTT. It encodes CNVLPGWGMNTEAFF.

This clonotype was seen only once. Germline is not matched at one junction end, which may reflect a read error. V is TRBV11-2 and J is TRBJ2-3, with D unresolved. This CDR3 is 16 amino acids long. Germline V gene lookup returns CDR1 SGHAT and CDR2 FQNNGV. CDR3 nucleotide sequence: TGTGCCAGCAGCTTGGGCGGTTCTCTGCCCACAGATACGCAGTACTTT. Its translation is CASSLGGSLPTDTQYF.

With regard to this clonotype: In this CDR3 the conserved last residue, phenylalanine or tryptophan, is missing, so a read error is likely. The DNA is left out, because the CDR3 cannot be placed on it with certainty; the CDR3 is given as TCRdb lists it. The V call is TRBV4-2, the J call TRBJ2-7. Germline values: CDR1 LGHNA, CDR2 YNFKEQ. The CDR3 adds up to 12 amino acids, both ends counted. The CDR3: CASSQEVHGQHL.

This chain uses TRBV11-1 with TRBJ2-3; 7 bases fit TRBD2. This CDR3 contains 15 residues. Germline V gene data show CDR1 as SGHAT and CDR2 as FQDESV (reference sequence). CDR3 sequence (DNA): TGTGCTGACAGCGAAGGCGGGGGTTTGACAGATACGCAGTATTTT. Protein sequence: CADSEGGGLTDTQYF. Variable domain in full (rest from reference TRBV11-1 and TRBJ2-3): EAEVAQSPRYKITEKSQAVAFWCDPISGHATLYWYRQILGQGPELLVQFQDESVVDDSQLPKDRFSAERLKGVDSTLKIQPAELGDSAMYLCADSEGGGLTDTQYFGPGTRLTVL.

In the case of this clonotype: Because it lacks the conserved phenylalanine or tryptophan at the end, this CDR3 is likely a read error. V usage is TRBV5-4 and J usage is TRBJ2-2; 7 positions agree with TRBD2. CDR1 and CDR2 from the germline V gene are SGHNT and YYREEE (reference sequence). V lost 2 bases, J lost 1 base, and 14 bases stayed unmatched. CDR3 length equals 19 residues. The CDR3: CASSLRLGTTSLNTGELFC. In nucleotides, the CDR3 is TGTGCCAGCAGCTTACGTCTCGGGACTACCAGCCTGAACACCGGGGAGCTGTTTTGT.

Turning to this clonotype: At one of its ends the junction is not consistent with the germline gene, which may arise from a read error. This chain connects TRBV11-2 to TRBJ2-2, with D possibly TRBD2 on 5 matching bases. The CDR3 has 13 amino acids. Germline V gives CDR1 SGHAT, CDR2 FQNNGV. The CDR3 loop reads CASSLDRTGELLF. The DNA for the CDR3 is TGTGCCAGTAGCTTAGATAGGACTGGGGAGCTGTTGTTT.

This clonotype has just a few counts. The rearrangement links TRBV11-2 to TRBJ2-5, with D unclear. The V gene's germline CDR1 is SGHAT and CDR2 FQNNGV. This CDR3 contains 16 residues. V dropped 5 bases and J dropped 14 bases, with 30 bases sitting between them. CDR3 protein: CASSQTPGVGKETRYF. The CDR3 DNA reads as TGTGCCAGCAGCCAAACTCCTGGCGTGGGGAAAGAGACGCGTTACTTC.

Concerning this clonotype: A much larger clone differs by one base, so this may be a read error. The chain employs TRBV7-9 and TRBJ2-3, with TRBD1 matching over 8 bases. CDR1 SEHNR and CDR2 FQNEAQ come from the germline V gene (reference sequence). The CDR3 has 15 residues. CDR3 loop: CVSSSDRDGADTQYF. CDR3 DNA: TGTGTCAGCAGCTCGGACAGGGACGGGGCAGATACGCAGTATTTT.

This clonotype was detected once. The chain carries TRBV4-1 and TRBJ1-1; possible D gene TRBD1, 5 bases. Germline V gene sequence: CDR1 MGHRA, CDR2 YSYEKL. This CDR3 region has 15 residues. Trimming stripped 6 bases from V and 1 base from J, with 15 bases between. The CDR3 is CASSTYYGGNTEAFF. The CDR3 DNA follows: TGCGCCAGCAGTACCTACTATGGGGGGAACACTGAAGCTTTCTTT.

Comments on this clonotype: A much larger clone differs by one base, so this may be a read error. This chain uses TRBV7-8 with TRBJ2-1, with 12 bases fitting TRBD2. CDR3 length: 16 residues. Per germline, CDR1 SGHVS and CDR2 FQNEAQ. The CDR3 reads CTSSYLAGGSYNEQFF. CDR3 DNA sequence: TGTACCAGCAGCTATCTAGCGGGAGGGTCCTACAATGAGCAGTTCTTC.

This clonotype came up many times. The junction differs from germline at one of its ends, possibly a read error. The chain carries TRBV4-1 and TRBJ2-5; perhaps TRBD2 as D (5 bases). The CDR3 runs 16 residues. Germline values: CDR1 MGHRA, CDR2 YSYEKL. CDR3 coding DNA: TGTGCCAGCAGCCAAGATTGGGGAGCTCACCAAGAGACCCAGTACTTC. It translates to CASSQDWGAHQETQYF.

This clonotype was picked up one time. CDR3 protein: CASSQTPGGVKGTRYF. CDR3 DNA sequence: TGTGCCAGCAGCCAAACTCCTGGCGGGGTGAAAGGGACCCGATACTTC. The gene calls are TRBV11-2 and TRBJ2-5, with D maybe TRBD2 (6 bases). Germline V gene data show CDR1 as SGHAT and CDR2 as FQNNGV. The CDR3 contains 16 residues. Trimming left V 5 bases short and J 14 bases short, with 30 bases between.

As to this clonotype: A read error may account for a junction end that differs from germline. The chain has TRBV6-6 and TRBJ2-3; 9 bases are shared with TRBD2. The CDR3 is made up of 17 amino acids. In germline, CDR1 is MNHNY, CDR2 SVGAGI (reference sequence). This CDR3 is CASCYTCLAGITDTQYF. In nucleotides, the CDR3 is TGTGCCAGCTGTTACACATGCCTAGCGGGGATCACAGATACGCAGTATTTT.

On this clonotype itself: Compared with germline, one end of the junction differs, possibly owing to a read error. The J gene is TRBJ1-2, the V gene TRBV5-6, with a tentative D call TRBD1 (6 bases). The germline V gene has CDR1 SGHDT and CDR2 YYEEEE. The CDR3 is 15 residues long. Here the CDR3 reads CAGSAHGRGIYGYTF. DNA of the CDR3: TGTGCCGGCAGTGCGCACGGGAGGGGGATCTATGGCTACACCTTC.

At least ten counts were recorded for this clonotype. The J gene is TRBJ2-7, the V gene TRBV11-2, with D uncertain. The CDR3 contains 14 residues. With 2 bases removed from V and 2 bases from J, the gap between germline ends came to 10 bases. Germline lookup yields CDR1 SGHAT and CDR2 FQNNGV. CDR3 DNA sequence: TGTGCCAGCAGCTTAACTGACACTGCCTACGAGCAGTACTTC. Translated: CASSLTDTAYEQYF. Combining the CDR3 with reference TRBV11-2 and TRBJ2-7 gives the whole variable domain EAGVAQSPRYKIIEKRQSVAFWCNPISGHATLYWYQQILGQGPKLLIQFQNNGVVDDSQLPKDRFSAERLKGVDSTLKIQPAKLEDSAVYLCASSLTDTAYEQYFGPGTRLTVT.